The 2 T cell receptor beta chains below were found in one sample sequenced in a study of CD8 T cells in ankylosing spondylitis. TCRdb analysed the 5' RACE reads with MiXCR anew, one entry per CDR3 protein. Of hundreds of thousands of distinct CDR3 sequences in the sample, under 8.5% were seen once. Sequenced input: blood, either unsorted or a sorted T cell fraction (not recorded which). These receptors were obtained from a female donor with ankylosing spondylitis or in good health (not recorded which).

The chain employs TRBV7-9 and TRBJ2-5, with TRBD2 identical over 12 bases. The CDR3 length is 16 residues. CDR1 and CDR2 from the germline V gene are SEHNR and FQNEAQ (reference sequence). Losses at the gene ends were 4 bases for V and 4 bases for J; bases not matched to a gene: 7. Here the CDR3 reads CASSSGGLAGGETQYF. The CDR3 DNA reads TGTGCCAGCAGCTCGGGGGGACTAGCGGGTGGAGAGACCCAGTACTTC.

This sequence joins TRBV5-1 and TRBJ2-3, with a weak D call TRBD2 (6 bases). Deletions cut 1 base from V and 0 bases from J, with 12 bases between. The CDR3 has 16 amino acids. Germline loops: CDR1 SGHRS, CDR2 YFSETQ. CDR3 residues: CASSLSLGGSTDTQYF. The DNA of the CDR3 is TGCGCCAGCAGCTTGTCTTTGGGAGGAAGCACAGATACGCAGTATTTT. The full variable domain, its missing parts supplied by reference TRBV5-1 and TRBJ2-3, is KAGVTQTPRYLIKTRGQQVTLSCSPISGHRSVSWYQQTPGQGLQFLFEYFSETQRNKGNFPGRFSGRQFSNSRSEMNVSTLELGDSALYLCASSLSLGGSTDTQYFGPGTRLTVL.